A selection of T cell receptor beta chains follows, all from one sample in a study of cytomegalovirus exposure and HLA in healthy donors. The table came from immunoSEQ multiplex PCR; TCRdb's copy has only in-frame clones and leaves some out. This sample has around 190,000 clones, with around 78% found just once. Sequencing input: PBMCs. The receptors here all came from a woman younger than 45 in good health and CMV-seropositive. Each CDR3 is given with its conserved first and last residue. Fields, in order: clone size, V gene, J gene, D gene, CDR3 protein, CDR3 DNA. D genes are given only for firm matches. Clone size is shown for a subset of rows, as once, few, many or a class of expanded clone.

few	TRBV15	TRBJ2-1	-	CATSRGTLPLQFF	TGTGCCACCAGCAGAGGGACACTCCCTTTGCAGTTCTTC
-	TRBV7-2	TRBJ1-5	-	CASSLVANSNQPQHF	TGTGCCAGCAGCTTAGTGGCCAATAGCAATCAGCCCCAGCATTTT
-	TRBV4-1	TRBJ1-4	-	CASSQESWDIFNEKLFF	TGCGCCAGCAGCCAAGAATCATGGGACATATTCAATGAAAAACTGTTTTTT
-	TRBV28	TRBJ1-3	-	CASSFSGVGNTIYF	TGTGCCAGCAGTTTTTCGGGGGTCGGAAACACCATATATTTT
few	TRBV28	TRBJ1-2	-	CASSLSPRADYGYTF	TGTGCCAGCAGTTTATCGCCCAGGGCGGATTATGGCTACACCTTC
-	TRBV2	TRBJ2-7	TRBD2	CASSPRASGGGEQYF	TGTGCCAGCAGTCCCCGGGCTAGCGGGGGGGGAGAGCAGTACTTC
-	TRBV27	TRBJ1-3	-	CASSLSGTFSGNTIYF	TGTGCCAGCAGTTTGTCAGGCACCTTTTCTGGAAACACCATATATTTT
-	TRBV10-3	TRBJ2-7	-	CAISAESYEQYF	TGTGCCATCAGCGCGGAGTCCTACGAGCAGTACTTC
-	TRBV7-2	TRBJ1-1	TRBD1	CASSLGQGEAFF	TGTGCCAGCAGCCTCGGACAGGGTGAAGCTTTCTTT
-	TRBV9	TRBJ2-3	-	CASSETGLPDTQYF	TGTGCCAGCAGCGAGACGGGACTTCCAGATACGCAGTATTTT
-	TRBV15	TRBJ2-5	-	CATSRTDETQYF	TGTGCCACCAGCAGGACAGACGAGACCCAGTACTTC
-	TRBV28	TRBJ1-4	TRBD1	CASSWGQTIDEKLFF	TGTGCCAGCAGTTGGGGACAGACTATAGATGAAAAACTGTTTTTT
once	TRBV7-8	TRBJ2-3	TRBD1	CASSLATGARTDTQYF	TGTGCCAGCAGCTTAGCCACAGGGGCGCGCACAGATACGCAGTATTTT
-	TRBV5-4	TRBJ2-3	-	CASSSPVANGADTQYF	TGTGCCAGCAGCTCACCGGTAGCCAACGGGGCAGATACGCAGTATTTT
-	TRBV30	TRBJ2-4	-	CAWTRDKNIQYF	TGTGCCTGGACAAGAGACAAAAACATTCAGTACTTC
-	TRBV19	TRBJ1-5	-	CASSKPGRGNQPQHF	TGTGCCAGTAGTAAGCCGGGTCGGGGCAATCAGCCCCAGCATTTT
-	TRBV6-5	TRBJ1-1	-	CASRLRGSGTEAFF	TGTGCCAGCAGGCTTAGGGGTAGCGGAACTGAAGCTTTCTTT
-	TRBV6-6	TRBJ1-5	-	CASSYRGSGQPQHF	TGTGCCAGCAGTTACAGGGGATCGGGTCAGCCCCAGCATTTT
-	TRBV28	TRBJ1-5	TRBD1	CASRTGVNQPQHF	TGTGCCAGCAGGACAGGGGTCAATCAGCCCCAGCATTTT
-	TRBV5-6	TRBJ2-5	TRBD1	CASSWDRLQETQYF	TGTGCCAGCAGCTGGGACAGACTGCAGGAGACCCAGTACTTC
-	TRBV5-1	TRBJ1-1	-	CASSLKGQSGNTEAFF	TGCGCCAGCAGCTTGAAAGGACAGTCGGGGAACACTGAAGCTTTCTTT
-	TRBV14	TRBJ1-3	TRBD1	CASSQRTGFGNTIYF	TGTGCCAGCAGCCAAAGGACAGGGTTTGGAAACACCATATATTTT
-	TRBV11-2	TRBJ1-2	TRBD1	CASSFSGTGDYGYTF	TGTGCCAGCAGCTTTTCCGGGACAGGGGACTATGGCTACACCTTC
-	TRBV6-5	TRBJ2-7	-	CASSYTGPTYEQYF	TGTGCCAGCAGTTACACAGGGCCAACCTACGAGCAGTACTTC
-	TRBV7-9	TRBJ1-5	-	CASSLDREGNQPQHF	TGTGCCAGCAGCTTAGATCGAGAGGGCAATCAGCCCCAGCATTTT
few	TRBV5-1	TRBJ1-1	-	CASSLKRNTEAFF	TGCGCCAGCAGCTTGAAGAGGAACACTGAAGCTTTCTTT
-	TRBV4-3	TRBJ1-2	TRBD1	CASSQDFRGQGHYYGYTF	TGCGCCAGCAGCCAAGATTTTAGGGGACAGGGGCACTACTATGGCTACACCTTC
-	TRBV7-9	TRBJ1-1	-	CASSHDRGAWTEAFF	TGTGCCAGCAGCCACGATAGGGGTGCTTGGACTGAAGCTTTCTTT
few	TRBV11-3	TRBJ1-2	-	CASIPGLRINYGYTF	TGTGCCAGCATCCCTGGGTTGCGGATAAACTATGGCTACACCTTC
-	TRBV9	TRBJ2-5	TRBD2	CASSESGVGEETQYF	TGTGCCAGCAGCGAGAGCGGGGTTGGAGAAGAGACCCAGTACTTC
few	TRBV30	TRBJ1-4	TRBD1	CAWSVGTDILATNEKLFF	TGTGCCTGGAGTGTAGGGACAGACATACTTGCAACTAATGAAAAACTGTTTTTT
once	TRBV7-3	TRBJ2-1	TRBD2	CASSSARGGGGEQFF	TGTGCCAGCAGCTCCGCGCGGGGGGGCGGGGGTGAGCAGTTCTTC
-	TRBV6-6	TRBJ2-1	TRBD2	CASSYTVGEGDEQFF	TGTGCCAGCAGTTACACCGTGGGGGAGGGTGATGAGCAGTTCTTC
-	TRBV7-9	TRBJ1-5	TRBD1	CASSVQGAGQPQHF	TGTGCCAGCAGCGTACAGGGGGCCGGGCAGCCCCAGCATTTT
-	TRBV19	TRBJ2-3	-	CASMAPGRTDTQYF	TGTGCCAGTATGGCGCCAGGGCGCACAGATACGCAGTATTTT
-	TRBV29-1	TRBJ1-1	-	CSVGGRGNEAFF	TGCAGCGTTGGCGGGCGAGGAAATGAAGCTTTCTTT
-	TRBV5-4	TRBJ2-3	-	CASSPEAAAGDRDTQYF	TGTGCCAGCAGCCCGGAAGCCGCTGCCGGAGACCGAGATACGCAGTATTTT
-	TRBV6-6	TRBJ1-1	-	CASIHRDAKNTEAFF	TGTGCCAGCATCCACAGGGATGCGAAGAACACTGAAGCTTTCTTT
-	TRBV4-3	TRBJ2-5	-	CASSQVLEETQYF	TGCGCCAGCAGCCAAGTCTTGGAGGAGACCCAGTACTTC
-	TRBV5-1	TRBJ2-7	-	CASSLTGVNYEQYF	TGCGCCAGCAGCCTCACGGGGGTGAACTACGAGCAGTACTTC
-	TRBV5-1	TRBJ2-1	-	CASSIAGGYNEQFF	TGCGCCAGCAGCATCGCAGGGGGGTACAATGAGCAGTTCTTC
-	TRBV4-2	TRBJ2-3	TRBD1	CASSQASGGRSDTQYF	TGTGCCAGCAGCCAAGCATCAGGGGGTAGGTCAGATACGCAGTATTTT
once	TRBV19	TRBJ2-7	-	CASSIGGLGYEQYF	TGTGCCAGTAGTATTGGGGGCCTGGGCTACGAGCAGTACTTC
once	TRBV6-6	TRBJ2-1	-	CASSLLSGGGGEQFF	TGTGCCAGCAGCCTCCTTTCCGGGGGAGGGGGTGAGCAGTTCTTC
-	TRBV6-6	TRBJ1-1	TRBD1	CASHWTGGNTEAFF	TGTGCCAGCCACTGGACAGGGGGGAACACTGAAGCTTTCTTT
-	TRBV28	TRBJ1-5	TRBD1	CASTPGTGGGQPQHF	TGTGCCAGCACTCCCGGGACAGGGGGCGGACAGCCCCAGCATTTT
-	TRBV6-6	TRBJ2-7	-	CASSYGEGPREQYF	TGTGCCAGCAGTTACGGAGAGGGTCCTAGAGAGCAGTACTTC
-	TRBV5-6	TRBJ1-1	-	CASSLVGGHNTEAFF	TGTGCCAGCAGCTTGGTGGGGGGGCACAACACTGAAGCTTTCTTT
-	TRBV21-1	TRBJ1-1	-	CASSKVFDLRRHTEAFF	TGTGCCAGCAGCAAAGTGTTTGACCTCCGGCGGCACACTGAAGCTTTCTTT
-	TRBV5-1	TRBJ2-5	TRBD2	CASSSGLAGQETQYF	TGCGCCAGCAGCTCCGGACTAGCGGGGCAAGAGACCCAGTACTTC
-	TRBV2	TRBJ2-1	-	CASSAFRSDHNEQFF	TGTGCCAGCAGTGCTTTCCGTAGCGACCACAATGAGCAGTTCTTC
-	TRBV7-2	TRBJ2-1	-	CASSLGLNNEQFF	TGTGCCAGCAGCTTAGGGCTCAACAATGAGCAGTTCTTC
-	TRBV7-6	TRBJ1-1	-	CASSLAGQNTEAFF	TGTGCCAGCAGCTTAGCCGGACAGAACACTGAAGCTTTCTTT
-	TRBV11-2	TRBJ1-1	-	CASSSLAGENTEAFF	TGTGCCAGCAGCTCCTTGGCGGGGGAGAACACTGAAGCTTTCTTT
-	TRBV2	TRBJ2-3	TRBD2	CASSGGAGAFPTDTQYF	TGTGCCAGCAGTGGGGGAGCGGGGGCTTTTCCCACAGATACGCAGTATTTT
few	TRBV11-3	TRBJ2-7	TRBD2	CASSSRTSRGEQYF	TGTGCCAGCAGCAGCAGGACTAGCCGGGGCGAGCAGTACTTC
-	TRBV7-8	TRBJ2-7	TRBD2	CASSFQASGAYYEQYF	TGTGCCAGCAGCTTTCAGGCTAGCGGAGCCTACTACGAGCAGTACTTC
-	TRBV28	TRBJ2-3	TRBD2	CASTNWGGDTDTQYF	TGTGCCAGCACAAACTGGGGGGGTGACACAGATACGCAGTATTTT
once	TRBV7-8	TRBJ2-1	TRBD1	CASSPRQGDKDEQFF	TGTGCCAGCAGCCCACGACAGGGAGATAAGGATGAGCAGTTCTTC
-	TRBV4-1	TRBJ2-1	-	CASSPPGRGFEQFF	TGCGCCAGCAGCCCCCCAGGGCGAGGATTTGAGCAGTTCTTC